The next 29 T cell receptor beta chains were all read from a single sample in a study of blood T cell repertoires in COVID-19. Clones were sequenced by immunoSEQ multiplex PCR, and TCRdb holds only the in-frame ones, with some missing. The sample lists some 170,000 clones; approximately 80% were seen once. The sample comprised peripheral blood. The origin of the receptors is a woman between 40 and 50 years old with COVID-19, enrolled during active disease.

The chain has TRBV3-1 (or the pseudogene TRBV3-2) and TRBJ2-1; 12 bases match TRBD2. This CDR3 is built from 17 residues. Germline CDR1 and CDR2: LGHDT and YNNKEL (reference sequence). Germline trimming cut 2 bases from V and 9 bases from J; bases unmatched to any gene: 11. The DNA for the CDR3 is TGTGCCAGCAGCCAACGTCTGGGGGCTAGCGGGAGGGCTGAGCAGTTCTTC. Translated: CASSQRLGASGRAEQFF.

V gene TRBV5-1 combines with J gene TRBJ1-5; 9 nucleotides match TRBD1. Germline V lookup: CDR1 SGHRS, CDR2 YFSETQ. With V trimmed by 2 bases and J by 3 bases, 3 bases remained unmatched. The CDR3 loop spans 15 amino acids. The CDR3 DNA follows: TGCGCCAGCAGCTTCGGGACAGGGATCAATCAGCCCCAGCATTTT. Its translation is CASSFGTGINQPQHF.

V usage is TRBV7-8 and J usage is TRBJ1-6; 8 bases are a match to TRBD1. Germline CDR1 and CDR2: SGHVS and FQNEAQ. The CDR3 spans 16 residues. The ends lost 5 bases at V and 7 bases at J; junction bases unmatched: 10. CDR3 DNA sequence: TGTGCCAGCAGCCCCCGAGACAGGGGCCAAAATTCACCCCTCCACTTT. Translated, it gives CASSPRDRGQNSPLHF. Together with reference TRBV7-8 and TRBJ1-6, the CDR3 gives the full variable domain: GAGVSQSPRYKVAKRGQDVALRCDPISGHVSLFWYQQALGQGPEFLTYFQNEAQLDKSGLPSDRFFAERPEGSVSTLKIQRTQQEDSAVYLCASSPRDRGQNSPLHFGNGTRLTVT.

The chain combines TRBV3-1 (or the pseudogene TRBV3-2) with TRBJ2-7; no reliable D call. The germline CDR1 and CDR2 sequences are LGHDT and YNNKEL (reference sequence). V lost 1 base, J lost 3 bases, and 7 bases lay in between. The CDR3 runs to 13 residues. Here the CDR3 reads CASSQGLDYEQYF. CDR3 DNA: TGTGCCAGCAGCCAAGGACTCGACTACGAGCAGTACTTC.

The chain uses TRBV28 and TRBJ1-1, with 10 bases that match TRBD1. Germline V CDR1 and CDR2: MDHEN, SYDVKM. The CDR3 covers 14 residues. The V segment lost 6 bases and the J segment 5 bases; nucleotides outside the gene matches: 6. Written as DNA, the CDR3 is TGTGCCAGCAGGGCAGGGACAGGGGTAACTGAAGCTTTCTTT. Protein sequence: CASRAGTGVTEAFF.

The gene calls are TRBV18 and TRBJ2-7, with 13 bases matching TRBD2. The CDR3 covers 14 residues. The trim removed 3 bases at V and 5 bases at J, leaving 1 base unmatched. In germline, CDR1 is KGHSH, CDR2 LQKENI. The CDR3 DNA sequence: TGTGCCAGCTCACCGGGGACTAGCGGGAACGAGCAGTACTTC. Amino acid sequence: CASSPGTSGNEQYF.

The CDR3 DNA follows: TGTGCCAGCAGCCCTAGTCTTGTTCGCGATGAAAAACTGTTTTTT. Protein product: CASSPSLVRDEKLFF. V is TRBV7-3 and J is TRBJ1-4; no firm D call. Germline-derived CDR1 and CDR2 are SGHTA and FQGTGA. Trimming took 5 bases from V and 6 from J, leaving 16 bases between them. The CDR3 has 15 residues.

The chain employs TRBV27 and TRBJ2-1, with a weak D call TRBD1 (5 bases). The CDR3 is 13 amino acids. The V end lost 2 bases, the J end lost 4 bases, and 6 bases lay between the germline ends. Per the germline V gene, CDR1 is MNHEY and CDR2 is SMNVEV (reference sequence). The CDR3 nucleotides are TGTGCCAGCAGTTTACAGGGTTACAATGAGCAGTTCTTC. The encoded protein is CASSLQGYNEQFF.

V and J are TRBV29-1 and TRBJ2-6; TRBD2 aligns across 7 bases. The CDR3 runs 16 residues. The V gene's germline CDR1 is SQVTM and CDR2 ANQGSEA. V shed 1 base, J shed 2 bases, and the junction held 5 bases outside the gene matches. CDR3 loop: CSVEVWEGTGANVLTF. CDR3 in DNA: TGCAGCGTTGAAGTGTGGGAGGGTACTGGGGCCAACGTCCTGACTTTC.

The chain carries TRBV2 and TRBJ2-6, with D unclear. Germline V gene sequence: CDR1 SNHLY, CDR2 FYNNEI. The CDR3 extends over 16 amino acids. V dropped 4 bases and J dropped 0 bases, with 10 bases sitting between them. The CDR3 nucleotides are TGTGCCAGCAGTGGAGGCCCGTACTCTGGGGCCAACGTCCTGACTTTC. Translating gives CASSGGPYSGANVLTF. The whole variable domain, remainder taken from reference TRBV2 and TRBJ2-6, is EPEVTQTPSHQVTQMGQEVILRCVPISNHLYFYWYRQILGQKVEFLVSFYNNEISEKSEIFDDQFSVERPDGSNFTLKIRSTKLEDSAMYFCASSGGPYSGANVLTFGAGSRLTVL.

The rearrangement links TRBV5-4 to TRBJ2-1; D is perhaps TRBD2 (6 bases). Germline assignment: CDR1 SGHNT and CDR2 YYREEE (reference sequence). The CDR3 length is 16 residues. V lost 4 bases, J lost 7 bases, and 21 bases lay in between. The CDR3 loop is CASSPAGSTRWNEQFF. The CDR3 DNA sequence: TGTGCCAGCAGCCCTGCGGGGTCCACTCGTTGGAATGAGCAGTTCTTC.

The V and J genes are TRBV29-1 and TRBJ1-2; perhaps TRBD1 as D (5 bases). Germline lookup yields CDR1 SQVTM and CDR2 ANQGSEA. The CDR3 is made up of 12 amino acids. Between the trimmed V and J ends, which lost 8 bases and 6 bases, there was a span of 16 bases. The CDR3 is CSTSVGPNGYTF. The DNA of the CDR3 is TGCAGCACCTCGGTGGGGCCAAATGGCTACACCTTC. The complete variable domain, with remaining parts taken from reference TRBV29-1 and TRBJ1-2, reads SAVISQKPSRDICQRGTSLTIQCQVDSQVTMMFWYRQQPGQSLTLIATANQGSEATYESGFVIDKFPISRPNLTFSTLTVSNMSPEDSSIYLCSTSVGPNGYTFGSGTRLTVV.

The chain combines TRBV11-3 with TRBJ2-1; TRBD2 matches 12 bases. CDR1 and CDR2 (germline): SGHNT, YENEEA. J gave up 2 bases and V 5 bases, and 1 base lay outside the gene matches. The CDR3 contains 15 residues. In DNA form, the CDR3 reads TGTGCCAGCAGCCCTAGCGGGGGGGCCTACAATGAGCAGTTCTTC. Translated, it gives CASSPSGGAYNEQFF. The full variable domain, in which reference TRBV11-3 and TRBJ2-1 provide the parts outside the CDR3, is EAGVVQSPRYKIIEKKQPVAFWCNPISGHNTLYWYLQNLGQGPELLIRYENEEAVDDSQLPKDRFSAERLKGVDSTLKIQPAELGDSAVYLCASSPSGGAYNEQFFGPGTRLTVL.

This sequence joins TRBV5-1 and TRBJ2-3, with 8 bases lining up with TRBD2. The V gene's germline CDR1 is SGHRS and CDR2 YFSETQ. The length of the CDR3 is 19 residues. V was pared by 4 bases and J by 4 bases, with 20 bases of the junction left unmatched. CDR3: CASSLGLARAPTRADTQYF. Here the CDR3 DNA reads TGCGCCAGCAGCCTAGGACTAGCCAGAGCCCCCACCCGCGCAGATACGCAGTATTTT. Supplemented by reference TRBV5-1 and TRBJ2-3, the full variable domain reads KAGVTQTPRYLIKTRGQQVTLSCSPISGHRSVSWYQQTPGQGLQFLFEYFSETQRNKGNFPGRFSGRQFSNSRSEMNVSTLELGDSALYLCASSLGLARAPTRADTQYFGPGTRLTVL.

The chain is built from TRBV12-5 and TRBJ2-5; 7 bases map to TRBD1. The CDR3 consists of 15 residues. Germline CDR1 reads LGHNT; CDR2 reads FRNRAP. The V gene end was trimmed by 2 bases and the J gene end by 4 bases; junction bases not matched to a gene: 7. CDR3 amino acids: CASGLSQGQLETQYF. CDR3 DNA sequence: TGTGCTAGTGGTTTGTCCCAGGGACAGCTAGAGACCCAGTACTTC.

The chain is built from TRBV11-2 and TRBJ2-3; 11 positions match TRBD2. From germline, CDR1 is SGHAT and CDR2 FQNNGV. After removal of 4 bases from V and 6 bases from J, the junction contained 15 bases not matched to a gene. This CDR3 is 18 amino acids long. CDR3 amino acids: CASSSPIIAGGPVDTQYF. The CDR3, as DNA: TGTGCCAGCAGCTCGCCCATTATAGCGGGAGGGCCTGTGGATACGCAGTATTTT.

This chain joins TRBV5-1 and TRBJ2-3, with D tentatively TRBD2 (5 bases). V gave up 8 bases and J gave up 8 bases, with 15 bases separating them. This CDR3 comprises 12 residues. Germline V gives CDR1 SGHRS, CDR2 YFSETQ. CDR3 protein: CASSPEEGTQYF. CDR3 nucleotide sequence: TGCGCCAGTTCGCCGGAGGAAGGTACGCAGTATTTT.

CDR3 residues: CASSRTAGNTIYF. CDR3 coding DNA: TGTGCCAGCAGCCGGACAGCTGGAAACACCATATATTTT. The rearrangement joins TRBV7-3 to TRBJ1-3, with D perhaps TRBD1 (6 bases). The length of the CDR3 is 13 residues. CDR1 SGHTA and CDR2 FQGTGA come from the germline V gene. Trimming removed 5 bases at V and 2 bases at J, with 7 bases between.

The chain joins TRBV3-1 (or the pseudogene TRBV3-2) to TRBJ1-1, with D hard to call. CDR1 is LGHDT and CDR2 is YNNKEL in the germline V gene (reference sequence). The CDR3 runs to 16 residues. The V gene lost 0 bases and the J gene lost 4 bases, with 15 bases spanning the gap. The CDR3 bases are TGTGCCAGCAGCCAAGATTTGAGGGTCGGAGCCACTGAAGCTTTCTTT. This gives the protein CASSQDLRVGATEAFF.

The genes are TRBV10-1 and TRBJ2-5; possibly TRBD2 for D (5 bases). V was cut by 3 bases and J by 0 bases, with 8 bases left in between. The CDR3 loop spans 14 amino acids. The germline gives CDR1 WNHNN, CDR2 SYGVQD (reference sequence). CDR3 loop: CASSDPGNQETQYF. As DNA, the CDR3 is TGCGCCAGCAGTGACCCCGGGAACCAAGAGACCCAGTACTTC.

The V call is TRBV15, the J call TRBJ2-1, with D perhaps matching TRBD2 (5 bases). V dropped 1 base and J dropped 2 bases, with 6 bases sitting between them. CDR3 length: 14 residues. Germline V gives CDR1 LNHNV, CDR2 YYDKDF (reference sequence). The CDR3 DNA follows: TGTGCCACCAGCAGAGCCGGGGCCTACAATGAGCAGTTCTTC. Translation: CATSRAGAYNEQFF. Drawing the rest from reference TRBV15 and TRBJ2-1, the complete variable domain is DAMVIQNPRYQVTQFGKPVTLSCSQTLNHNVMYWYQQKSSQAPKLLFHYYDKDFNNEADTPDNFQSRRPNTSFCFLDIRSPGLGDTAMYLCATSRAGAYNEQFFGPGTRLTVL.

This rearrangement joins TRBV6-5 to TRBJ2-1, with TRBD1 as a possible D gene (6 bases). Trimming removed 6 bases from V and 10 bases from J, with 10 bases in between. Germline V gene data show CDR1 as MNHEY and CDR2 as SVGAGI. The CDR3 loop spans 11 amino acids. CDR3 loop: CASSPGTEQFF. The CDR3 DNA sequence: TGTGCCAGCAGCCCCGGGACAGAGCAGTTCTTC.

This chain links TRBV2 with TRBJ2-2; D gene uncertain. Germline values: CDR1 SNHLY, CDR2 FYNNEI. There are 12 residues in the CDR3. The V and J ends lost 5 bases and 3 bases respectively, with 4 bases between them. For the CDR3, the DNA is TGTGCCAGCAGTCTATACACCGGGGAGCTGTTTTTT. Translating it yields CASSLYTGELFF.

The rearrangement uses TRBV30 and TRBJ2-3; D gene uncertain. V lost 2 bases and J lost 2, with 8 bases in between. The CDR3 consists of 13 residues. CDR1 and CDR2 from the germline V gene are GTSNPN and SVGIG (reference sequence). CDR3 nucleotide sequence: TGTGCCTGGAGTTTTAGCCACACAGATACGCAGTATTTT. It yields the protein CAWSFSHTDTQYF.

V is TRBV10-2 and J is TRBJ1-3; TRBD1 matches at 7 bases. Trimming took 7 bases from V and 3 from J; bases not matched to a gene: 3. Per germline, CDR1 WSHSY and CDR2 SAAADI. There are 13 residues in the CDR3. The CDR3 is CASNGDSGNTIYF. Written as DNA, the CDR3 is TGCGCCAGCAACGGGGACAGTGGAAACACCATATATTTT.

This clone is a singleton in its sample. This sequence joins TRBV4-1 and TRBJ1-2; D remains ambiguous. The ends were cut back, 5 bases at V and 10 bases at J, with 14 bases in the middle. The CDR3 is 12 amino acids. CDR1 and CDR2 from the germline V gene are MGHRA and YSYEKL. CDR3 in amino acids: CASSSPPDFYTF. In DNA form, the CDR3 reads TGCGCCAGCAGCTCACCGCCGGACTTCTACACCTTC.

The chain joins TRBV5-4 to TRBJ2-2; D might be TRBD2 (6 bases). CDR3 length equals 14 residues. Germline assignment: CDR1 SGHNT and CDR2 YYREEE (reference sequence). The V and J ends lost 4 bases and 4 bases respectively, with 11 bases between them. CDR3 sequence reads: CASSPPGGTGELFF. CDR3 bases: TGTGCCAGCAGCCCCCCCGGGGGCACCGGGGAGCTGTTTTTT.

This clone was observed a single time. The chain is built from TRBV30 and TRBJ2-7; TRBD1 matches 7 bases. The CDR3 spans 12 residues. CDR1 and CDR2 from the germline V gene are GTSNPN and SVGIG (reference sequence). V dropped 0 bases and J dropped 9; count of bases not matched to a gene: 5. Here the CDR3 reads CAWSVDRGRQYV. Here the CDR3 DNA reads TGTGCCTGGAGTGTAGATAGGGGGCGGCAGTACGTC.

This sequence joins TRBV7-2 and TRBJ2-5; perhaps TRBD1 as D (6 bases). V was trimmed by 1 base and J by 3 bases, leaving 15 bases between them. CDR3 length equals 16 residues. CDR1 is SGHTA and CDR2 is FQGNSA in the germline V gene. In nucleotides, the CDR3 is TGTGCCAGCAGCTTAGGCCCAGGCAGGGGAAAAGAGACCCAGTACTTC. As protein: CASSLGPGRGKETQYF.